The 27 T cell receptor beta chains reported below all come from one sample, sequenced in a study of T cell responses to AZD1222 COVID-19 vaccine. The repertoire was sequenced with immunoSEQ multiplex PCR; TCRdb's copy has only in-frame clones and lacks some. The sample consists of 100,000 to 110,000 clones, about 85% of them appearing once. Material: peripheral blood, obtained on day 0 of AZD1222 vaccination. The receptors shown here come from an adult in good health.

The rearrangement joins TRBV5-1 to TRBJ1-4, with TRBD1 as a possible D gene (5 bases). This CDR3 region has 16 residues. Trimming stripped 3 bases from V and 1 base from J, with 13 bases between. The germline V gene encodes CDR1 SGHRS and CDR2 YFSETQ. CDR3 residues: CASSWGGTVTNEKLFF. Here the CDR3 DNA reads TGCGCCAGCAGCTGGGGCGGGACGGTAACTAATGAAAAACTGTTTTTT.

The V call is TRBV7-3, the J call TRBJ2-1, with D maybe TRBD2 (5 bases). Germline-derived CDR1 and CDR2 are SGHTA and FQGTGA. The CDR3 is 17 residues long. Trimming took off 5 bases at V and 0 bases at J, with 17 bases between the two ends. In nucleotides, the CDR3 is TGTGCCAGCAGCCCGATCGGGGTCCAAAGCTCCTACAATGAGCAGTTCTTC. This sequence encodes CASSPIGVQSSYNEQFF. The whole variable domain, remainder taken from reference TRBV7-3 and TRBJ2-1, is GAGVSQTPSNKVTEKGKYVELRCDPISGHTALYWYRQSLGQGPEFLIYFQGTGAADDSGLPNDRFFAVRPEGSVSTLKIQRTERGDSAVYLCASSPIGVQSSYNEQFFGPGTRLTVL.

This clone was seen only once. The chain uses TRBV7-3 and TRBJ2-1; TRBD2 agrees at 11 bases. The CDR3 is made up of 17 amino acids. V shed 0 bases, J shed 7 bases, and the junction held 8 bases outside the gene matches. The germline CDR1 and CDR2 sequences are SGHTA and FQGTGA. In nucleotides, the CDR3 is TGTGCCAGCAGCTTAACCCTACTAGCGGGAGCCCAGAATGAGCAGTTCTTC. Its protein is CASSLTLLAGAQNEQFF.

This sequence joins TRBV6-2 or TRBV6-3 and TRBJ1-5; D gene unclear. CDR3 length: 14 residues. The germline V gene encodes CDR1 MNHEY and CDR2 SVGEGT. V lost 4 bases to trimming and J lost 0 bases, with 7 bases between them. In nucleotides, the CDR3 is TGTGCCAGCAGTTTCGGTTCTAGCAATCAGCCCCAGCATTTT. Protein sequence: CASSFGSSNQPQHF.

The chain combines TRBV29-1 with TRBJ1-1; 7 nucleotides agree with TRBD1. This CDR3 region has 14 residues. The V segment lost 7 bases and the J segment 3 bases; nucleotides outside the gene matches: 11. The germline CDR1 and CDR2 sequences are SQVTM and ANQGSEA. The DNA of the CDR3 is TGCAGCGCTCGGAGGGGCAGGGGGGACACTGAAGCTTTCTTT. Its translation: CSARRGRGDTEAFF.

V and J are TRBV5-6 and TRBJ2-7; unclear D gene. V was clipped by 0 bases and J by 3 bases, with 10 bases between them. The germline V gene has CDR1 SGHDT and CDR2 YYEEEE. The CDR3 is 14 residues long. The CDR3 DNA sequence: TGTGCCAGCAGCTTGGTACTCGGACGCTACGAGCAGTACTTC. Translating it yields CASSLVLGRYEQYF.

This chain connects TRBV5-1 to TRBJ1-4; D unclear. The germline V gene has CDR1 SGHRS and CDR2 YFSETQ. The CDR3 is 13 residues long. Trimming pared 4 bases from V and 12 bases from J, leaving 16 bases between. The CDR3 loop is CASSISSTGQLFF. Written as DNA, the CDR3 is TGCGCCAGCAGCATCTCGTCAACCGGCCAACTGTTTTTT.

The chain employs TRBV7-2 and TRBJ2-3; D might be TRBD1 or TRBD2, each matching 6 bases. V lost 7 bases to trimming and J lost 6 bases, with 17 bases between them. Germline CDR1 is SGHTA and CDR2 is FQGNSA. The CDR3 runs to 14 residues. The CDR3 DNA follows: TGTGCCAGCAAATTGGGGGGCCCATTCGATACGCAGTATTTT. Translating gives CASKLGGPFDTQYF. Variable domain in full (rest from reference TRBV7-2 and TRBJ2-3): GAGVSQSPSNKVTEKGKDVELRCDPISGHTALYWYRQSLGQGLEFLIYFQGNSAPDKSGLPSDRFSAERTGGSVSTLTIQRTQQEDSAVYLCASKLGGPFDTQYFGPGTRLTVL.

This chain joins TRBV15 and TRBJ1-4; D perhaps matches TRBD1 (5 bases). Germline lookup yields CDR1 LNHNV and CDR2 YYDKDF (reference sequence). Between the trimmed V and J ends, which lost 3 bases and 7 bases, there was a span of 18 bases. The CDR3 has 16 amino acids. The CDR3 reads CATSSKAGIRGEKLFF. DNA for the CDR3: TGTGCCACCAGCAGCAAAGCCGGGATAAGGGGTGAAAAACTGTTTTTT.

The chain has TRBV28 and TRBJ1-1; 9 positions match TRBD1. The junction had 10 bases not matched to a gene; V was cut back by 5 bases and J by 6 bases. The CDR3 has 15 amino acids. Germline CDR1 reads MDHEN; CDR2 reads SYDVKM. The CDR3: CASSPGGQGNPEAFF. The CDR3 region has the DNA TGTGCCAGCAGTCCCGGGGGACAGGGCAATCCTGAAGCTTTCTTT.

The gene calls are TRBV18 and TRBJ1-6; tentative D call: TRBD1 (6 bases). This CDR3 region has 15 residues. Trimming shortened V by 4 bases and J by 7 bases, and 14 bases separated the two germline ends. Per germline, CDR1 KGHSH and CDR2 LQKENI. The chain's CDR3 is CASSQTGTRNSPLHF. The CDR3, as DNA: TGTGCCAGCTCACAAACAGGGACTAGGAATTCACCCCTCCACTTT.

Points on this clone: Other DNA sequences from this sample encode an identical CDR3 as well. The chain is built from TRBV18 and TRBJ1-1, with D perhaps matching TRBD1 (5 bases). Trimming took 3 bases from V and 5 from J, leaving 16 bases between them. Germline values: CDR1 KGHSH, CDR2 LQKENI. The CDR3 loop spans 15 amino acids. CDR3 DNA sequence: TGTGCCAGCTCACCTGAGAGCGGGGGTCGGACTGAAGCTTTCTTT. Amino acid sequence: CASSPESGGRTEAFF.

The chain has TRBV9 and TRBJ2-1, with 7 bases identical to TRBD2. CDR1 is SGDLS and CDR2 is YYNGEE in the germline V gene. The CDR3 spans 12 residues. The ends lost 7 bases at V and 2 bases at J; junction bases unmatched: 0. The CDR3 DNA reads as TGTGCCAGCGGGAGGGCCTACAATGAGCAGTTCTTC. This sequence encodes CASGRAYNEQFF. The variable domain in full, completed from reference TRBV9 and TRBJ2-1, reads DSGVTQTPKHLITATGQRVTLRCSPRSGDLSVYWYQQSLDQGLQFLIQYYNGEERAKGNILERFSAQQFPDLHSELNLSSLELGDSALYFCASGRAYNEQFFGPGTRLTVL.

V usage is TRBV29-1 and J usage is TRBJ1-2; possible D gene TRBD1, 5 bases. The V gene lost 1 base and the J gene lost 8 bases, with 11 bases spanning the gap. The CDR3 loop spans 12 amino acids. Germline V CDR1 and CDR2: SQVTM, ANQGSEA. For the CDR3, the DNA is TGCAGCGTTGAAGGTTGGGACTGGGGCTACACCTTC. Its protein product is CSVEGWDWGYTF.

The CDR3 sequence: CASSWGGASYEQYF. As DNA, the CDR3 is TGTGCCAGCAGCTGGGGGGGGGCCTCCTACGAGCAGTACTTC. This chain connects TRBV27 to TRBJ2-7; the D gene is possibly TRBD2 (7 bases). The CDR3 is 14 amino acids. Germline V gene data show CDR1 as MNHEY and CDR2 as SMNVEV (reference sequence). The V end lost 6 bases, the J end lost 0 bases, and 12 bases lay between the germline ends.

With respect to this clone: At one boundary the junction diverges from the germline segment, which might be a read error. Written as DNA, the CDR3 is TGTGCTAGCAGCCCCTTACAGGCGGGTACCGGGGAGCTGTTTTTT. Translation gives CASSPLQAGTGELFF. The chain is built from TRBV7-7 and TRBJ2-2; D possibly uses TRBD1 or TRBD2 (5 bases each). This CDR3 comprises 15 residues. Germline-derived CDR1 and CDR2 are SSHAT and FNYEAQ (reference sequence). Drawing the rest from reference TRBV7-7 and TRBJ2-2, the complete variable domain is GAGVSQSPRYKVTKRGQDVTLRCDPISSHATLYWYQQALGQGPEFLTYFNYEAQPDKSGLPSDRFSAERPEGSISTLTIQRTEQRDSAMYRCASSPLQAGTGELFFGEGSRLTVL.

The V call is TRBV28, the J call TRBJ1-3; D might be TRBD1 (5 bases). Trimming took off 8 bases at V and 0 bases at J, with 20 bases between the two ends. This CDR3 comprises 17 residues. Germline CDR1 reads MDHEN; CDR2 reads SYDVKM. The CDR3 loop is CASHSRTPGRSGNTIYF. CDR3 nucleotide sequence: TGTGCCAGCCACAGCCGAACCCCAGGGCGCTCTGGAAACACCATATATTTT.

The chain employs TRBV27 and TRBJ2-1; 7 bases are shared with TRBD2. V trimming: 5 bases; J trimming: 7 bases; junction bases outside the gene matches: 5. The germline CDR1 and CDR2 sequences are MNHEY and SMNVEV (reference sequence). CDR3 length: 13 amino acids. The CDR3 DNA follows: TGTGCCAGCAGTCTAGAGCGGGGAAATGAGCAGTTCTTC. Protein: CASSLERGNEQFF.

The genes are TRBV9 and TRBJ2-1, with 10 bases matching TRBD2. The germline V gene has CDR1 SGDLS and CDR2 YYNGEE. V was pared by 0 bases and J by 5 bases, with 14 bases of the junction left unmatched. The CDR3 sequence is 19 residues long. In DNA form, the CDR3 reads TGTGCCAGCAGCGTAGTGTCGATCCTAGCGGGAGCCGGGCACAATGAGCAGTTCTTC. Its protein is CASSVVSILAGAGHNEQFF. The entire variable domain, with the rest obtained from reference TRBV9 and TRBJ2-1, is as follows: DSGVTQTPKHLITATGQRVTLRCSPRSGDLSVYWYQQSLDQGLQFLIQYYNGEERAKGNILERFSAQQFPDLHSELNLSSLELGDSALYFCASSVVSILAGAGHNEQFFGPGTRLTVL.

The rearrangement uses TRBV19 and TRBJ1-6; D gene unclear. The CDR3 extends over 19 amino acids. Germline CDR1 is LNHDA and CDR2 is SQIVND (reference sequence). Trimming left V 3 bases short and J 4 bases short, with 22 bases between. CDR3 region: CASSIVSDARFLYNSPLHF. DNA for the CDR3: TGTGCCAGTAGTATCGTCTCGGACGCCCGATTCCTATATAATTCACCCCTCCACTTT.

V and J are TRBV2 and TRBJ1-1; D possibly corresponds to TRBD1 (6 bases). Trimming removed 6 bases at V and 6 bases at J, with 20 bases between. CDR1 SNHLY and CDR2 FYNNEI come from the germline V gene. The CDR3 covers 15 residues. This chain's CDR3 is CASSQFTGPSPEAFF. The CDR3 DNA reads TGTGCCAGCAGCCAATTTACAGGGCCATCACCTGAAGCTTTCTTT.

This sequence joins TRBV7-8 and TRBJ2-7, with D perhaps TRBD2 (5 bases). V was clipped by 4 bases and J by 2 bases, with 12 bases between them. CDR1 SGHVS and CDR2 FQNEAQ come from the germline V gene. The CDR3 consists of 14 residues. This chain's CDR3 is CASSSRTVPYEQYF. CDR3 coding DNA: TGTGCCAGCAGCTCACGGACTGTCCCCTACGAGCAGTACTTC.

The genes are TRBV5-4 and TRBJ2-7, with D tentatively TRBD2 (6 bases). Germline lookup yields CDR1 SGHNT and CDR2 YYREEE (reference sequence). This CDR3 contains 12 residues. Deletions cut 3 bases from V and 6 bases from J, with 10 bases between. CDR3 amino acids: CASSSLAGEQYF. In nucleotides, the CDR3 is TGTGCCAGCAGCTCACTAGCCGGCGAGCAGTACTTC.

The chain carries TRBV9 and TRBJ2-2; D perhaps matches TRBD1 (6 bases). Germline assignment: CDR1 SGDLS and CDR2 YYNGEE. The CDR3 consists of 14 residues. Trimming left V 2 bases short and J 7 bases short, with 12 bases between. DNA of the CDR3: TGTGCCAGCAGCGTCTCAGGGGCGGGCGGGGAGCTGTTTTTT. This codes for CASSVSGAGGELFF.

This chain links TRBV5-1 with TRBJ1-1; 9 positions match TRBD1. V shed 3 bases and J 7 bases; nucleotides not matched to a gene: 4. This CDR3 contains 13 residues. CDR1 is SGHRS, CDR2 YFSETQ, per germline. The CDR3 reads CASSYQDRGEAFF. The CDR3 nucleotides read TGCGCCAGCAGCTACCAGGACAGGGGTGAAGCTTTCTTT.

The chain recombines TRBV7-2 with TRBJ1-6; no clear D. Germline V gives CDR1 SGHTA, CDR2 FQGNSA. Trimming pared 5 bases from V and 2 bases from J, leaving 7 bases between. The CDR3 sequence is 14 residues long. The CDR3 coding sequence is TGTGCCAGCAGCGTGGGAGCCTATAATTCACCCCTCCACTTT. It translates to CASSVGAYNSPLHF. The whole variable domain, remainder taken from reference TRBV7-2 and TRBJ1-6, is GAGVSQSPSNKVTEKGKDVELRCDPISGHTALYWYRQSLGQGLEFLIYFQGNSAPDKSGLPSDRFSAERTGGSVSTLTIQRTQQEDSAVYLCASSVGAYNSPLHFGNGTRLTVT.

A single count supports this clone. J is TRBJ2-3 and V is TRBV7-2, with TRBD1 matching 8 bases. This CDR3 is built from 15 residues. Germline V gene data show CDR1 as SGHTA and CDR2 as FQGNSA. The V segment lost 4 bases and the J segment 3 bases; nucleotides outside the gene matches: 6. CDR3 sequence reads: CASSSRQGATDTQYF. CDR3 nucleotide sequence: TGTGCCAGCAGCTCCCGGCAGGGGGCAACAGATACGCAGTATTTT.